This entry concerns a single T cell receptor beta chain. The data were obtained in a study of T-cell reconstitution after alpha-beta-depleted transplantation in children. Unique molecular identifiers tagged the TCRbeta library. TCRdb called the PCR reads again in MiXCR, with one record for every CDR3 protein. The sample holds 250,000 to 350,000 distinct CDR3 sequences, 9.9% seen once. Germline lookup yields CDR1 MNHEY and CDR2 SMNVEV (reference sequence). The CDR3 contains 10 residues. Trimming pared 8 bases from V and 3 bases from J, leaving 5 bases between. This chain links TRBV27 with TRBJ2-7, with D unresolved. The sequence was collected from a human donor who donated a stem cell graft to a child with SCID. The sample consisted of PBMCs from the stem cell graft donor, taken from the stem cell graft. CDR3 protein: CASLYYEQYF. CDR3 nucleotides: TGTGCCAGCTTGTACTACGAGCAGTACTTC.